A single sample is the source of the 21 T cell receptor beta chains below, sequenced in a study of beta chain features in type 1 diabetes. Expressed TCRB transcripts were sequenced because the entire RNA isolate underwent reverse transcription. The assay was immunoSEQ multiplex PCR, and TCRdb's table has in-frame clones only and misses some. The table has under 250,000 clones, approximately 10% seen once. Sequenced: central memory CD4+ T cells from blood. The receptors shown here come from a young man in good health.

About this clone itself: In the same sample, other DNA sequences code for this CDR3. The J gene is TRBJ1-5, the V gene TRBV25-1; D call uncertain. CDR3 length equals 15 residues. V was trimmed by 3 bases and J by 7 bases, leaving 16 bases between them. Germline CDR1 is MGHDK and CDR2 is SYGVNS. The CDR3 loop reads CASSDAGEVGQPQHF. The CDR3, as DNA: TGTGCCAGCAGTGACGCCGGCGAAGTCGGGCAGCCCCAGCATTTT.

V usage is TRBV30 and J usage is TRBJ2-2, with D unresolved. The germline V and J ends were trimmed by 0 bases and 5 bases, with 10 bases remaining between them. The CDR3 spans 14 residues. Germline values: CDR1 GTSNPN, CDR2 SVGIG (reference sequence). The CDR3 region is CAWSVILGTGELFF. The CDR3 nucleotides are TGTGCCTGGAGTGTAATCCTGGGGACCGGGGAGCTGTTTTTT. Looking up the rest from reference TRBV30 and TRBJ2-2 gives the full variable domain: SQTIHQWPATLVQPVGSPLSLECTVEGTSNPNLYWYRQAAGRGLQLLFYSVGIGQISSEVPQNLSASRPQDRQFILSSKKLLLSDSGFYLCAWSVILGTGELFFGEGSRLTVL.

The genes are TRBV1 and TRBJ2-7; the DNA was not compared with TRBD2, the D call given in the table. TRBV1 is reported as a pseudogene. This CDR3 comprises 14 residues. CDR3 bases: TGCACCAGCAGCCAAGCGGGAAAGGGCGGCGAGCAGTACTTC. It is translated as CTSSQAGKGGEQYF.

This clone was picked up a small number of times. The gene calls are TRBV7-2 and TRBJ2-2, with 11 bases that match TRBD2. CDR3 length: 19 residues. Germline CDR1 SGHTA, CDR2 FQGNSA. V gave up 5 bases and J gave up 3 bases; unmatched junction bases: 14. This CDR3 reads CASSQAIFSGRAYTGELFF. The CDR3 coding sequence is TGTGCCAGCAGCCAAGCGATCTTTAGCGGGAGGGCCTACACCGGGGAGCTGTTTTTT.

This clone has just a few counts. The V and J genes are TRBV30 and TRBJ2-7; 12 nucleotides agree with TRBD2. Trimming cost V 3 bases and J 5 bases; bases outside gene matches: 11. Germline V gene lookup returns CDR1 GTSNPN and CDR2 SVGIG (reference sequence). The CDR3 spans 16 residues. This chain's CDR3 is CAWSADTSGRWHEQYF. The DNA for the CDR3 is TGTGCCTGGAGCGCCGACACTAGCGGGAGGTGGCACGAGCAGTACTTC.

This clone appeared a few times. In DNA form, the CDR3 reads TGTGCCAGCAGCTTAACGCGAGCCCTCTCCGAGCAGTACTTC. Residues: CASSLTRALSEQYF. The chain joins TRBV7-2 to TRBJ2-7, with D uncertain. This CDR3 region has 14 residues. CDR1 is SGHTA, CDR2 FQGNSA, per germline. Trimming stripped 2 bases from V and 6 bases from J, with 14 bases between.

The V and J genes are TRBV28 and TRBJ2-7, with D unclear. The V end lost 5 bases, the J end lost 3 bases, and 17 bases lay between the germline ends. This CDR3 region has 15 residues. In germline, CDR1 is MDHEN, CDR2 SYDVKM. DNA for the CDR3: TGTGCCAGCAGTCTCCCAGGTGCAAACCTCTACGAGCAGTACTTC. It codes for CASSLPGANLYEQYF.

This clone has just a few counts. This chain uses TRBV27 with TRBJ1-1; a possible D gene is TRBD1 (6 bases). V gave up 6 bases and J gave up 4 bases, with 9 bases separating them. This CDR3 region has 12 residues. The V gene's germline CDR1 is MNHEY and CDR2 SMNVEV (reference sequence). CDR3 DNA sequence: TGTGCCAGCAGCAAGGACAGCACTGAAGCTTTCTTT. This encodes CASSKDSTEAFF.

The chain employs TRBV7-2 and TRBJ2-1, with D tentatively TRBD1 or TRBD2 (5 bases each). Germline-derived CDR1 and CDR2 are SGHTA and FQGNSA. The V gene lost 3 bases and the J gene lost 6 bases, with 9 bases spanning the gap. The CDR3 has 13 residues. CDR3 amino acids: CASSLGPVNEQFF. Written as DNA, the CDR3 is TGTGCCAGCAGCTTGGGACCGGTCAATGAGCAGTTCTTC.

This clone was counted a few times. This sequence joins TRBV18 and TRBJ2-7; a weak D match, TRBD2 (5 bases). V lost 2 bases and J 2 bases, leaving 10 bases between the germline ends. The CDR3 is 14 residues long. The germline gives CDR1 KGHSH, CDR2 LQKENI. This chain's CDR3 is CASSPWRGTYEQYF. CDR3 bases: TGTGCCAGCTCACCATGGCGAGGGACCTACGAGCAGTACTTC.

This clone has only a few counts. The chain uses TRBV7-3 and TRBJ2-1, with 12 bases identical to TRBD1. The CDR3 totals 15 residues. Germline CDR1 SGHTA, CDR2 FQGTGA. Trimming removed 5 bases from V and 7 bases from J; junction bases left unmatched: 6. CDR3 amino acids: CASSIGTGGGNEQFF. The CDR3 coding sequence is TGTGCCAGCAGCATCGGGACAGGGGGCGGAAATGAGCAGTTCTTC.

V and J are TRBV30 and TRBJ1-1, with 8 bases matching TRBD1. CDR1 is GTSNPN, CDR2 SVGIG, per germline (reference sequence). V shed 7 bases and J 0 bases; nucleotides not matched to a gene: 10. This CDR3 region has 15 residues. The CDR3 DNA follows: TGTGCCTTGACCATGACAGGGGCTATGAACACTGAAGCTTTCTTT. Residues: CALTMTGAMNTEAFF. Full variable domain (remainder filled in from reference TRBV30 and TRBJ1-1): SQTIHQWPATLVQPVGSPLSLECTVEGTSNPNLYWYRQAAGRGLQLLFYSVGIGQISSEVPQNLSASRPQDRQFILSSKKLLLSDSGFYLCALTMTGAMNTEAFFGQGTRLTVV.

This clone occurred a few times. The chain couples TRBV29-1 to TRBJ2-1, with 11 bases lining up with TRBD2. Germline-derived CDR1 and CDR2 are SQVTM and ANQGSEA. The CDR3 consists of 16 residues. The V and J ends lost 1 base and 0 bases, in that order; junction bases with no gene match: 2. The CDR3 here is CSVEGTSGSSYNEQFF. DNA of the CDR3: TGCAGCGTTGAAGGGACTAGCGGGTCCTCCTACAATGAGCAGTTCTTC.

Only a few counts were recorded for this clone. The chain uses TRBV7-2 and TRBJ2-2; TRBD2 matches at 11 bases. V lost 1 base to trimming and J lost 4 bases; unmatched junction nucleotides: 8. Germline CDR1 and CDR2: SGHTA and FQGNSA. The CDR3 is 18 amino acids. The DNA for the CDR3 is TGTGCCAGCAGCTTAGTAGCGGGAGGGCCCGCGGGCACCGGGGAGCTGTTTTTT. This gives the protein CASSLVAGGPAGTGELFF.

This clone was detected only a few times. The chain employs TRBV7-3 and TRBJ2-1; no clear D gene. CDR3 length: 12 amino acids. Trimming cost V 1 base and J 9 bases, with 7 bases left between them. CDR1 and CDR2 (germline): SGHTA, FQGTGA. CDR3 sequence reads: CASSLNRIEQFF. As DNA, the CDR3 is TGTGCCAGCAGCTTAAACCGCATTGAGCAGTTCTTC.

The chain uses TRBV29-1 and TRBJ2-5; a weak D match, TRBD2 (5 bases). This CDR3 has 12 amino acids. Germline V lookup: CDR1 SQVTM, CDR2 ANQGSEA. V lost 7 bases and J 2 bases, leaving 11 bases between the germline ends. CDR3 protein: CSAVRGQETQYF. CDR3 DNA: TGCAGCGCCGTCCGGGGACAAGAGACCCAGTACTTC.

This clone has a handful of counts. As DNA, the CDR3 is TGTGCCAGCAGCTCGGGAGGATTTCGGGAGACCCAGTACTTC. This codes for CASSSGGFRETQYF. The genes are TRBV5-6 and TRBJ2-5, with TRBD2 matching 7 bases. The CDR3 runs 14 residues. V was clipped by 3 bases and J by 5 bases; unmatched bases: 7. CDR1 and CDR2 from the germline V gene are SGHDT and YYEEEE.

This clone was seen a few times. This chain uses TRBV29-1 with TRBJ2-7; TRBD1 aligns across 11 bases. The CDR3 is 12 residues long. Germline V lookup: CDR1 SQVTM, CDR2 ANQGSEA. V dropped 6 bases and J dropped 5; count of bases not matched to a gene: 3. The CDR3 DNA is TGCAGCGTGGACAGGGGGCGGGACGAGCAGTACTTC. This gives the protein CSVDRGRDEQYF.

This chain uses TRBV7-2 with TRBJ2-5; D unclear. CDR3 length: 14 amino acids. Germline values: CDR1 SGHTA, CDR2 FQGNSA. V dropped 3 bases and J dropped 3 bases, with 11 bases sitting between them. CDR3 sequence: CASSLMVAEETQYF. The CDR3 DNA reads TGTGCCAGCAGCTTGATGGTAGCAGAAGAGACCCAGTACTTC.

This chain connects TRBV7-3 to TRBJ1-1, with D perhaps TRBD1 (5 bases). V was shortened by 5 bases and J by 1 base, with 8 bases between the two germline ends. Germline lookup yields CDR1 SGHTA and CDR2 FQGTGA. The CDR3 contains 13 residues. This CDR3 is CASSLRGNTEAFF. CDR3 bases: TGTGCCAGCAGCCTTAGGGGGAACACTGAAGCTTTCTTT.

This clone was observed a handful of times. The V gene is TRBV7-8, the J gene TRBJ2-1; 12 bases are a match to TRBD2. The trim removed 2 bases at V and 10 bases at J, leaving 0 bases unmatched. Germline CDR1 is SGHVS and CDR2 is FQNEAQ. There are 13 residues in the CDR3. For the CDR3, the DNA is TGTGCCAGCAGCTTAACTAGCGGGAGGGAGCAGTTCTTC. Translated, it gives CASSLTSGREQFF.